The 2 T cell receptor beta chains in this list originate from one sample, sequenced in a study of cytomegalovirus exposure and HLA in healthy donors. PCR employed 60 Vbeta and 13 Jbeta primers. Assay used: immunoSEQ multiplex PCR; TCRdb lists only in-frame clones, some missing. The table has about 140,000 clones, 80% to 90% seen once. Sequenced material: PBMCs. These receptors all come from a boy aged 2 to 10 in good health and CMV-seronegative.

This chain connects TRBV4-3 to TRBJ2-7; tentative D call: TRBD2 (6 bases). Germline V gives CDR1 LGHNA, CDR2 YSLEER. Trimming stripped 3 bases from V and 3 bases from J, with 9 bases between. The CDR3 totals 13 residues. Written as DNA, the CDR3 is TGCGCCAGCAGCCAGGGGGGTCGCTACGAGCAGTACTTC. Protein sequence: CASSQGGRYEQYF.

The rearrangement links TRBV19 to TRBJ2-1; D might be TRBD1 (6 bases). CDR3 size: 11 residues. Per germline, CDR1 LNHDA and CDR2 SQIVND (reference sequence). V lost 5 bases and J 11 bases, leaving 10 bases between the germline ends. This CDR3 reads CASSPDRKQFF. As DNA, the CDR3 is TGTGCCAGTAGTCCGGACAGAAAGCAGTTCTTC.